This TCR beta chain was obtained from a study of T cells in Graves' hyperthyroidism and ophthalmopathy. Study details: Once the initial diagnosis was made, peripheral blood was obtained before any treatment. Findings and caveats of the study: Onset of ophthalmopathy came a median roughly 6.4 months after the model predicted it.

This clonotype was counted ten times or more. Its antigen is unidentified. Thyroid ultrasound, orbital computed tomography, clinical symptoms, and serum thyroxine and TRAb underpinned diagnoses. The authors took PBMCs from 7.5 to 10 ml fresh peripheral blood. RNA transcripts gave rise to amplified TCR beta CDR3 regions. Primed by the HTBI set, a first-round RT-PCR was run on the TCR CDR3. TCRdb reanalysed the multiplex PCR reads using MiXCR and keeps one entry per CDR3 protein. The sample holds hundreds of thousands of distinct CDR3 sequences, roughly 14% seen once. Sample: blood. The TCR comes from a woman between 50 and 59 years old with Graves' ophthalmopathy.

The CDR3 region has the DNA TGTGCCAGCTCACTACAGGGAAATCAGCCCCAGCATTTT. Its translation is CASSLQGNQPQHF. J is TRBJ1-5 and V is TRBV13; D is perhaps TRBD1 (6 bases). Germline CDR1 reads PRHDT; CDR2 reads FYEKMQ (reference sequence). V was clipped by 8 bases and J by 4 bases, with 12 bases between them. CDR3 length: 13 residues.